The 10 T cell receptor beta chains below all came from one sample that was sequenced in a study of T cell responses to AZD1222 COVID-19 vaccine. Clones were read by immunoSEQ multiplex PCR, and TCRdb kept only the in-frame ones, dropping some. The profile shows about 91,000 clones, around nine tenths of them singletons. Source: peripheral blood, taken on day 0 of AZD1222 vaccination. The receptors stem from an adult in good health.

Only a few counts were recorded for this clone. The CDR3 region has the DNA TGCAGTGCTAGTGATGTCAGAGTCGCTAACTATGGCTACACCTTC. Protein product: CSASDVRVANYGYTF. The J gene is TRBJ1-2, the V gene TRBV20-1, with no clear D. Trimming removed 3 bases at V and 0 bases at J, with 14 bases between. This CDR3 is 15 amino acids long. Germline values: CDR1 DFQATT, CDR2 SNEGSKA (reference sequence).

The chain combines TRBV28 with TRBJ2-1; TRBD1 matches 12 bases. This CDR3 has 15 residues. Trimming took 5 bases from V and 10 from J; bases not matched to a gene: 9. Germline CDR1 is MDHEN and CDR2 is SYDVKM. The DNA of the CDR3 is TGTGCCAGCAGTAGTACCGGGACAGGGGGCTGGGAGCAGTTCTTC. Translated: CASSSTGTGGWEQFF.

The rearrangement links TRBV12-3 or TRBV12-4 to TRBJ1-6; possible D gene TRBD1, 5 bases. Trimming took off 8 bases at V and 9 bases at J, with 14 bases between the two ends. The CDR3 covers 13 residues. The CDR3 loop reads CASEGSGGSPLHF. As DNA, the CDR3 is TGTGCCAGCGAGGGGAGCGGGGGTTCACCCCTCCACTTT.

This chain links TRBV7-2 with TRBJ1-3; D is unresolved. Per the germline V gene, CDR1 is SGHTA and CDR2 is FQGNSA. V lost 5 bases and J lost 0, with 8 bases in between. CDR3 length: 14 residues. The CDR3 sequence is CASSQQRSGNTIYF. The CDR3 region has the DNA TGTGCCAGCAGCCAACAGCGCTCTGGAAACACCATATATTTT. Together with reference TRBV7-2 and TRBJ1-3, the CDR3 gives the full variable domain: GAGVSQSPSNKVTEKGKDVELRCDPISGHTALYWYRQSLGQGLEFLIYFQGNSAPDKSGLPSDRFSAERTGGSVSTLTIQRTQQEDSAVYLCASSQQRSGNTIYFGEGSWLTVV.

The count of this clone is one. The chain carries TRBV18 and TRBJ1-1; D uncertain. V was trimmed by 6 bases and J by 8 bases, leaving 16 bases between them. CDR3 size: 13 residues. Germline V gene lookup returns CDR1 KGHSH and CDR2 LQKENI. The CDR3 region has the DNA TGTGCCAGCTCGCCAAGTACAGCCTTCGAAGCTTTCTTT. Translated: CASSPSTAFEAFF.

This chain links TRBV28 with TRBJ2-1; D not certain. V was pared by 3 bases and J by 7 bases, with 10 bases between. CDR3 size: 13 residues. Germline CDR1 and CDR2: MDHEN and SYDVKM. CDR3 residues: CASSLYAGNEQFF. The CDR3 nucleotides read TGTGCCAGCAGTTTGTACGCTGGGAATGAGCAGTTCTTC.

The CDR3 sequence is CASSLSGDEQYF. Written as DNA, the CDR3 is TGTGCCAGCAGCTTATCAGGGGACGAGCAGTACTTC. The gene calls are TRBV7-9 and TRBJ2-7; tentative D call: TRBD1 (6 bases). In germline, CDR1 is SEHNR, CDR2 FQNEAQ (reference sequence). The V gene lost 2 bases and the J gene lost 5 bases, with 7 bases spanning the gap. The CDR3 runs 12 residues.

This chain joins TRBV28 and TRBJ1-1, with D tentatively TRBD1 (5 bases). This CDR3 is 14 amino acids long. The germline gives CDR1 MDHEN, CDR2 SYDVKM. V was clipped by 11 bases and J by 5 bases, with 21 bases between them. The CDR3 loop is CAGSPWGGRTEAFF. The CDR3 bases are TGTGCCGGCTCCCCCTGGGGGGGTAGAACTGAAGCTTTCTTT.

Turning to this clone: Additional DNA sequences in this sample encode the identical CDR3. The chain links TRBV7-9 to TRBJ1-2; tentative D call: TRBD1 (5 bases). Germline lookup yields CDR1 SEHNR and CDR2 FQNEAQ (reference sequence). The CDR3 totals 13 residues. The ends were cut back, 5 bases at V and 4 bases at J, with 11 bases in the middle. DNA for the CDR3: TGTGCCAGCAGCCTCCAGGGACCCTATGGCTACACCTTC. Translating it yields CASSLQGPYGYTF.

This chain connects TRBV6-5 to TRBJ1-2; 10 bases fit TRBD1. CDR1 is MNHEY, CDR2 SVGAGI, per germline. CDR3 length equals 16 residues. With V trimmed by 0 bases and J by 0 bases, 1 base remained unmatched. The CDR3 loop is CASSYSGTGANYGYTF. CDR3 in DNA: TGTGCCAGCAGTTACTCCGGGACAGGGGCTAACTATGGCTACACCTTC.